This entry features one T cell receptor beta chain sequence. The antigen is not known. The V end lost 5 bases, the J end lost 1 base, and 14 bases lay between the germline ends. The CDR3 is made up of 15 amino acids. Germline V gives CDR1 SGHVT, CDR2 SQSDAQ. TCRdb re-derived calls from the reads in MiXCR, one entry per CDR3 protein. The data contain approximately 110,000 distinct CDR3 sequences, about 30% of them singletons. This specimen comes from a study of T cell repertoires in cytomegalovirus infection. For the study at large: The study used recently identified HLA-C-restricted and well-studied HLA-B-restricted CMV epitopes. Indications came from public TCR beta signatures; they pointed to CMV infection and to a matching HLA type.

General observations from the study: Summed public TCR beta family frequency identified CMV carriers bearing the relevant HLA. HLA-C-restricted CMV clonotypes gave the most frequent clonotype in two of eight donors.

The chain combines TRBV7-4 with TRBJ1-1, with D possibly being TRBD1 (6 bases). The sample was CD8+ T cells from cultured PBMCs, taken from culture after CMV antigen stimulation. The source of this sequence is a human donor in good health (CMV status not recorded). Some clones in this sample may be carry-over from other donors' samples. CDR3 coding DNA: TGTGCCAGCAGCGGCGGACAGATCAAGAACACTGAAGCTTTCTTT. Protein product: CASSGGQIKNTEAFF.